Listed below are T cell receptor beta chains from one sample, sequenced in a study of T cells in Graves' hyperthyroidism and ophthalmopathy. MiXCR was run by TCRdb on the multiplex PCR reads, yielding one entry per CDR3 protein. The repertoire holds over 700,000 distinct CDR3 sequences, with around a sixth as singletons. Sequences were obtained from blood. The receptors originated from a woman aged 45 to 65 with Graves' hyperthyroidism that later progressed to Graves' ophthalmopathy. Both conserved end residues are part of each CDR3. The D gene is left open where the match is weak. Rows give clone size only sometimes, using once, few, many, or a class for an expanded clone.

>TRBJ2-1|-|TRBV27|-
CASSASRVNNEQFF
TGTGCCAGCAGTGCCTCCCGGGTGAACAATGAGCAGTTCTTC
>TRBJ1-5|-|TRBV6-1|-
CASSTGKGVSNQPQHF
TGTGCCAGCAGCACAGGGAAGGGAGTTAGCAATCAGCCCCAGCATTTT
>TRBJ1-1|many|TRBV12-3/TRBV12-4|-
CASSLATEGYTEAFF
TGTGCCAGCAGTTTAGCTACTGAGGGGTACACTGAAGCTTTCTTT
>TRBJ1-1|many|TRBV3-1|-
CASSPLSKGYEEAFF
TGTGCCAGCAGTCCCCTTTCGAAAGGATATGAGGAAGCTTTCTTT
>TRBJ2-7|many|TRBV5-1|TRBD2
CASSLTSTSATLQREQYF
TGCGCCAGCAGCTTAACTTCGACTAGCGCCACTTTGCAAAGGGAGCAGTACTTC
>TRBJ2-7|few|TRBV6-5|TRBD1
CASSYSGQGTYEQYF
TGTGCCAGCAGTTACTCGGGACAGGGGACCTACGAGCAGTACTTC
>TRBJ2-2|-|TRBV7-2|-
CASRTSGYTGELFF
TGTGCCAGCAGAACCAGCGGGTACACCGGGGAGCTGTTTTTT
>TRBJ2-3|few|TRBV7-9|TRBD2
CASRTRTSGVSTDTQYF
TGTGCCAGCAGAACCCGGACTAGCGGGGTGAGCACAGATACGCAGTATTTT
>TRBJ2-3|many|TRBV3-1|-
CASSQDAGSTDTQYF
TGTGCCAGCAGCCAAGACGCGGGGAGCACAGATACGCAGTATTTT
>TRBJ1-4|-|TRBV5-1|-
CASSLDGGALYEKLFF
TGCGCCAGCAGCTTGGATGGAGGGGCCCTATACGAAAAACTGTTTTTT
>TRBJ1-2|-|TRBV6-5|-
CASSSLDGGGGYTF
TGTGCCAGCAGTTCCCTTGACGGGGGGGGAGGCTACACCTTC
>TRBJ2-1|-|TRBV7-2|-
CASNQYPSSSYNEQFF
TGTGCCAGCAACCAGTACCCCTCGAGCTCCTACAATGAGCAGTTCTTC
>TRBJ2-6|-|TRBV19|-
CASKIPGGSSGANVLTF
TGTGCCAGTAAAATCCCTGGCGGAAGCTCTGGGGCCAACGTCCTGACTTTC
>TRBJ1-5|many|TRBV25-1|-
CASRSGGDGTGNQPQHF
TGTGCCAGCCGGAGTGGAGGGGACGGAACCGGCAATCAGCCCCAGCATTTT
>TRBJ2-5|-|TRBV10-2|TRBD2
CASSESIAGGQETQYF
TGCGCCAGCAGTGAGTCGATAGCGGGGGGCCAAGAGACCCAGTACTTC
>TRBJ2-1|many|TRBV27|-
CASTPLLGNEQFF
TGTGCCAGCACCCCTCTTTTGGGTAATGAGCAGTTCTTC
>TRBJ1-5|-|TRBV6-1|TRBD1
CATHRGNQPQHF
TGTGCCACGCACAGGGGGAATCAGCCCCAGCATTTT
>TRBJ2-1|many|TRBV9|-
CASSVDGYNEQFF
TGTGCCAGCAGCGTAGACGGCTACAATGAGCAGTTCTTC
>TRBJ1-5|-|TRBV5-1|-
CASSLDGDLNQPQHF
TGCGCCAGCAGCTTGGATGGGGACCTCAATCAGCCCCAGCATTTT
>TRBJ2-3|-|TRBV6-1|-
CAGSRTGTRGTDTQYF
TGTGCCGGCAGCCGGACTGGAACCCGTGGGACAGATACGCAGTATTTT
>TRBJ1-2|-|TRBV29-1|-
CSVETDLSGYTF
TGCAGCGTCGAGACGGACCTTTCGGGCTACACCTTC
>TRBJ2-5|few|TRBV19|-
CASSSQVSEETQYF
TGTGCCAGTAGCTCCCAAGTCAGTGAAGAGACCCAGTACTTC
>TRBJ2-7|-|TRBV5-1|-
CASNLKPSRIYEQYF
TGCGCCAGCAACTTGAAACCCTCAAGGATCTACGAGCAGTACTTC
>TRBJ1-4|few|TRBV29-1|-
CSVGGDRRGNEKLFF
TGCAGCGTGGGTGGGGACCGACGCGGGAATGAAAAACTGTTTTTT
>TRBJ2-2|-|TRBV5-1|-
CASSPYLTANTGELFF
TGCGCCAGCAGCCCGTACCTGACAGCGAACACCGGGGAGCTGTTTTTT
>TRBJ1-4|many|TRBV30|-
CAWSDGTRNEKLFF
TGTGCCTGGAGTGACGGGACTAGGAATGAAAAACTGTTTTTT
>TRBJ1-1|many|TRBV20-1|-
CSASMDGLPEAFF
TGCAGTGCGAGTATGGACGGGCTCCCTGAAGCTTTCTTT
>TRBJ1-6|-|TRBV6-1|-
CATTELTVGSPLHF
TGTGCCACCACCGAGTTGACAGTAGGTTCACCCCTCCACTTT
>TRBJ2-3|-|TRBV5-1|TRBD2
CASSPWTSWGRADTQYF
TGCGCCAGCAGCCCTTGGACTAGCTGGGGTCGGGCAGATACGCAGTATTTT